This T cell receptor beta chain derives from a study of shared clonotypes between healthy human individuals (TCRdb year 2020). Study-wide context: A few men and a couple of women, aged 18 to 49 years, made up the cohort. To estimate repertoire size and how much clonotype sharing occurs between individuals, the study deeply sequenced the blood TCR repertoires of five healthy adults. For each donor, CD4 naive and CD4 memory were each given three plates, CD8 naive was given two plates, and CD8 memory was given one plate. Each donor's leukapheresis produced roughly between about 0.8 and 10 billion PBMCs. Libraries were prepared and TCR repertoires were sequenced by different laboratories using diverse techniques, in order to increase sequencing depth and limit assay-specific biases. Here is what the overall study found, with its caveats: Estimated clonotype richness was generally larger for naive than for memory subsets. Pairwise subsampling led to the expectation that sequencing depth would affect the degree of clonotype sharing among donors. Incomplete sequencing was indicated by rarefaction of sorted-subset datasets, despite the large sequencing depth. Sampling was restricted to blood, and TCR repertoires in tissue are likely to differ from TCR repertoires in blood. Compared with non-shared clonotypes, the clonotypes found in all four sorted-subset donors had higher generation probabilities. Sharing across four donors was observed for 5% to 6.5% of naive CD4, about 3.2% of naive CD8, 2% to 2.5% of memory CD4, and about 0.38% of memory CD8 clonotypes. Because the study included only a small number of donors, the genetic and exposure-history diversity represented was limited.

About this clone: What antigen it recognizes has not been identified. No much larger clonotype is one base removed from it; base qualities were not supplied.

Using the deep immunoSEQ assay, multiplex PCR amplified TCR CDR3 regions from genomic DNA. Extracted genomic DNA from each cell subset was spread evenly across all wells of several immunoSEQ 96-well plates, with each plate serving as a replicate. Each replicate PCR for sorted subsets received about 180 ng genomic DNA, equal to around 32,000 T cell genomes. The purified libraries were quantified using a Qubit 3.0 fluorometer, sized with a Bioanalyzer 2100, and then quantified again using the KAPA Library Quantification kit. Every immunoSEQ 96-well plate was sequenced on a dedicated single-read 150-cycle Illumina NextSeq 550 flow cell. The study's processing was this. Because only junctional sequences without quality scores were contained in the immunoSEQ output, filtering matching that applied to full-length reads could not be performed. To assign V/J genes and CDR3, sequences were annotated against IMGT germline references using PyIR, a Python wrapper for IgBLAST v1.9. Reads with weak V/J assignments (E-value above 1e-6), missing CDR3, stop codons, out-of-frame junctions, or ambiguous translated residues were removed. V3J clonotypes were defined as sequences sharing an identical inferred V gene, J gene, and CDR3 amino acid sequence. Percentage overlap between repertoires was computed as shared unique clonotypes divided by the size of the smaller repertoire. RTK rarefaction, the Chao1 estimator, and Recon v2.1 estimates of unobserved clonotypes were used to assess repertoire richness. OLGA was used to compute generation probabilities for all TCRbeta clonotypes that the gDNA method yielded from several donors. TCRdb carries this immuneACCESS record with in-frame sequences only. Its versions omit some clonotypes, under half of them owing to an unresolved V gene in the studies checked, with the rest unexplained. V, J and clone size are taken as reported in that table, and D and trimming were inferred from the DNA itself. This sample gives some 2 million clones in total; over 85% of them show up just once. 0.1% to 0.15% of the sample lies in the top ten.

Including the terminal cysteine and phenylalanine, the CDR3 comprises 14 residues. CDR3 DNA is the only sequence kept; it has 42 bases, read in frame from the first base. CDR1 and CDR2 are drawn from the germline V gene: SGHRS, YFSETQ. Unmatched junction bases come to 4, with V trimmed by 5 bases and J by 6 bases. Donors were healthy HIV-negative adults with no recently reported acute infections or vaccinations. Only Caucasian adults living in Nashville, Tennessee, USA were represented among the donors. CD4+ T cells were enriched through magnetic negative selection, after which naive cells were positively selected on CD45RA and the remaining negative fraction served as the memory subset. Blood was collected by leukapheresis, and PBMCs were isolated by Ficoll-Histopaque density gradient centrifugation and then cryopreserved in liquid nitrogen vapor phase. Analytical flow cytometry was used to check the purity and quantity of each magnetically sorted T cell population. Genomic DNA was isolated from each sorted fraction and quantified by UV absorbance on a Nanodrop 2000c.

The receptor chain draws on TRBV5-1 and TRBJ1-4; 10 bases in between match TRBD1. The sequenced sample consisted of naive CD4+ T cells sorted from blood. The intended sense of this specimen's cell subset or site label: CD45RA+ positively selected. This TCR was recovered from a man between 18 and 29 years old in good health. The DNA sequence follows: TGCGCCAGCAGTAGAGGACAGGGGGATGAAAAACTGTTTTTT. This yields the protein CASSRGQGDEKLFF.